These 9 T cell receptor beta chains were sequenced from one sample in a study of cytomegalovirus exposure and HLA in healthy donors (TCRdb year 2017). The library was built by means of the immunoSEQ multiplex PCR assay. For the multiplex PCR, a mixture combining 60 forward primers for TCR Vbeta segments and 13 reverse primers for TCR Jbeta segments was used. In its TCRdb copy, this immuneACCESS table keeps in-frame sequences only and misses some clones. Where compared with another copy, unresolved V genes explain less than half of these, and the others have no known cause. The sample table contains 150,000 to 200,000 clones; only one count was recorded for 70% to 85% of them. Clones ranked in the top ten supply around 4.9% of the sample. The source material was PBMCs. The receptor set was obtained from a man aged 18 to 29 in good health and CMV-seronegative.

This clone was recorded once. The chain uses TRBV2 and TRBJ1-1; TRBD1 aligns across 7 bases. Trimming took 5 bases from V and 4 from J; bases not matched to a gene: 7. Per germline, CDR1 SNHLY and CDR2 FYNNEI. The CDR3 sequence is 14 residues long. The CDR3 spells CASSKTGFGTEAFF. The CDR3 region has the DNA TGTGCCAGCAGTAAGACAGGGTTTGGCACTGAAGCTTTCTTT.

This clone was seen once. This sequence joins TRBV27 and TRBJ2-1; possibly TRBD1 for D (7 bases). The CDR3 contains 14 residues. The germline V and J ends were trimmed by 6 bases and 7 bases, with 16 bases remaining between them. Germline CDR1 MNHEY, CDR2 SMNVEV (reference sequence). The CDR3: CASRAPRGRNEQFF. DNA of the CDR3: TGTGCCAGCAGAGCGCCCAGGGGGAGGAATGAGCAGTTCTTC.

The chain has TRBV19 and TRBJ2-2, with 9 bases fitting TRBD2. The J segment lost 8 bases and the V segment lost 3 bases, leaving 10 bases of the junction unmatched. This CDR3 contains 16 residues. Germline V gives CDR1 LNHDA, CDR2 SQIVND (reference sequence). This CDR3 reads CASSIRNLAGVGELFF. Here the CDR3 DNA reads TGTGCCAGTAGTATCAGAAACTTAGCGGGAGTAGGGGAGCTGTTTTTT. The full variable domain, with the rest looked up from reference TRBV19 and TRBJ2-2, is DGGITQSPKYLFRKEGQNVTLSCEQNLNHDAMYWYRQDPGQGLRLIYYSQIVNDFQKGDIAEGYSVSREKKESFPLTVTSAQKNPTAFYLCASSIRNLAGVGELFFGEGSRLTVL.

The chain joins TRBV19 to TRBJ1-2; 9 nucleotides align to TRBD1. The CDR3 has 13 amino acids. With V trimmed by 4 bases and J by 6 bases, 3 bases remained unmatched. The germline gives CDR1 LNHDA, CDR2 SQIVND (reference sequence). Here the CDR3 DNA reads TGTGCCAGTAGTAACCGGGACAGGGATGGCTACACCTTC. Amino acid sequence: CASSNRDRDGYTF.

This clone occurred once. The chain joins TRBV6-5 to TRBJ2-1; the match to TRBD2 covers 8 bases. Germline lookup yields CDR1 MNHEY and CDR2 SVGAGI. The CDR3 totals 13 residues. With V trimmed by 7 bases and J by 7 bases, 6 bases remained unmatched. The CDR3 loop reads CASTAGRGNEQFF. CDR3 in DNA: TGTGCCAGCACGGCCGGGAGGGGGAATGAGCAGTTCTTC.

The chain recombines TRBV7-8 with TRBJ1-3; no definite D call. Germline CDR1 reads SGHVS; CDR2 reads FQNEAQ. Trimming left V 3 bases short and J 4 bases short, with 22 bases between. The CDR3 is 18 residues long. For the CDR3, the DNA is TGTGCCAGCAGCTTCGGGGTCCACAGACGCACTGAAGGAAACACCATATATTTT. Translated, it gives CASSFGVHRRTEGNTIYF.

This chain joins TRBV7-2 and TRBJ1-4, with TRBD1 matching over 9 bases. This CDR3 contains 15 residues. V lost 4 bases and J lost 7; bases outside the gene matches: 7. CDR1 and CDR2 from the germline V gene are SGHTA and FQGNSA. The CDR3: CASSWQTGGGEKLFF. The DNA for the CDR3 is TGTGCCAGCAGCTGGCAAACAGGGGGCGGTGAAAAACTGTTTTTT.

The chain links TRBV27 to TRBJ1-5; D is unclear. Trimming cost V 3 bases and J 0 bases, with 6 bases left between them. This CDR3 is 14 amino acids long. CDR1 and CDR2 (germline): MNHEY, SMNVEV (reference sequence). For the CDR3, the DNA is TGTGCCAGCAGTTTCTTAAATAGCAATCAGCCCCAGCATTTT. Translating gives CASSFLNSNQPQHF.

Only one count was recorded for this clone. The chain links TRBV18 to TRBJ2-7; D is possibly TRBD2 (5 bases). CDR3 size: 13 residues. Trimming took 5 bases from V and 0 from J, leaving 8 bases between them. From germline, CDR1 is KGHSH and CDR2 LQKENI. The CDR3 DNA follows: TGTGCCAGCTCAGAAGGGAGCTCCTACGAGCAGTACTTC. As protein: CASSEGSSYEQYF. Looking up the rest from reference TRBV18 and TRBJ2-7 gives the full variable domain: NAGVMQNPRHLVRRRGQEARLRCSPMKGHSHVYWYRQLPEEGLKFMVYLQKENIIDESGMPKERFSAEFPKEGPSILRIQQVVRGDSAAYFCASSEGSSYEQYFGPGTRLTVT.